A single sample gave rise to the 29 T cell receptor beta chains below, sequenced in a study of T cells in localized non-small cell lung cancer. Assay used: immunoSEQ multiplex PCR; TCRdb lists only in-frame clones, some missing. This table has about 2,800 clones, 35% to 50% appearing once. Source: lung tumor tissue, taken before any cancer treatment. The origin of the receptors is a male donor aged 60 or older with stage I squamous cell lung carcinoma.

This clone has only a few counts. V usage is TRBV30 and J usage is TRBJ1-3; D gene unclear. Trimming stripped 2 bases from V and 3 bases from J, with 11 bases between. The CDR3 contains 14 residues. The germline V gene has CDR1 GTSNPN and CDR2 SVGIG (reference sequence). The CDR3 bases are TGTGCCTGGAGTAACTGGGAGATTGGAAACACCATATATTTT. This sequence encodes CAWSNWEIGNTIYF.

The chain carries TRBV5-1 and TRBJ2-5; a weak D match, TRBD1 (6 bases). The CDR3 is made up of 15 amino acids. Trimming took 0 bases from V and 5 from J, leaving 14 bases between them. CDR1 and CDR2 from the germline V gene are SGHRS and YFSETQ. This CDR3 is CASSLDRVGFETQYF. The CDR3 coding sequence is TGCGCCAGCAGCTTGGACAGGGTCGGATTTGAGACCCAGTACTTC. Full variable domain (outside the CDR3, taken from reference TRBV5-1 and TRBJ2-5): KAGVTQTPRYLIKTRGQQVTLSCSPISGHRSVSWYQQTPGQGLQFLFEYFSETQRNKGNFPGRFSGRQFSNSRSEMNVSTLELGDSALYLCASSLDRVGFETQYFGPGTRLLVL.

The rearrangement links TRBV12-5 to TRBJ1-1; no firm D call. The germline V gene encodes CDR1 LGHNT and CDR2 FRNRAP. With 5 bases removed from V and 1 base from J, the gap between germline ends came to 17 bases. The CDR3 has 16 residues. The CDR3 loop reads CASGARGGRGNTEAFF. In DNA form, the CDR3 reads TGTGCTAGTGGTGCCCGCGGTGGGCGTGGGAACACTGAAGCTTTCTTT.

This clone has just a few counts. J is TRBJ2-7 and V is TRBV10-2; no firm D call. The CDR3 sequence is 12 residues long. V gave up 0 bases and J gave up 7 bases, with 7 bases separating them. Per germline, CDR1 WSHSY and CDR2 SAAADI. The CDR3 loop reads CASSESRLEQYF. Written as DNA, the CDR3 is TGCGCCAGCAGTGAGTCTCGCCTAGAGCAGTACTTC.

The rearrangement links TRBV28 to TRBJ1-2; D remains ambiguous. This CDR3 is 13 amino acids long. CDR1 MDHEN and CDR2 SYDVKM come from the germline V gene. Trimming stripped 3 bases from V and 8 bases from J, with 13 bases between. CDR3 in amino acids: CASSFRGSDGYTF. In DNA, the CDR3 is TGTGCCAGCAGTTTCCGAGGTTCCGACGGCTACACCTTC.

This rearrangement joins TRBV18 to TRBJ1-1; 8 nucleotides match TRBD1. Germline V CDR1 and CDR2: KGHSH, LQKENI. Trimming took 6 bases from V and 6 from J; bases not matched to a gene: 9. This CDR3 is 14 amino acids long. This CDR3 reads CASSLDQGAPEAFF. The CDR3 DNA sequence: TGTGCCAGCTCGCTAGATCAGGGGGCCCCTGAAGCTTTCTTT.

A few counts support this clone. The chain carries TRBV11-3 and TRBJ2-1; 8 nucleotides align to TRBD2. J lost 7 bases, V lost 4 bases, and 12 bases had no gene match. The germline CDR1 and CDR2 sequences are SGHNT and YENEEA. This CDR3 is 16 amino acids long. The CDR3 bases are TGTGCCAGCAGCTCCTTAGGGGGGGGACTAGAAAATGAGCAGTTCTTC. Protein sequence: CASSSLGGGLENEQFF.

The chain uses TRBV14 and TRBJ2-3, with no clear D. The CDR3 is 14 residues long. With 0 bases removed from V and 4 bases from J, the gap between germline ends came to 8 bases. Germline values: CDR1 SGHDN, CDR2 FVKESK. The CDR3 reads CASSQDRSADTQYF. CDR3 sequence (DNA): TGTGCCAGCAGCCAAGATCGGTCGGCAGATACGCAGTATTTT.

Only a few counts were recorded for this clone. The chain combines TRBV10-2 with TRBJ2-5; D may be TRBD1 or TRBD2 (5 bases each). V lost 5 bases and J lost 5, with 15 bases in between. CDR1 is WSHSY, CDR2 SAAADI, per germline. The CDR3 length is 14 residues. The CDR3 nucleotides read TGCGCCAGCAGTTCCAAGGAGTGGGGGGAGACCCAGTACTTC. This translates into CASSSKEWGETQYF.

This clone was picked up one time. This rearrangement joins TRBV28 to TRBJ2-3, with 9 bases lining up with TRBD2. Germline V gene sequence: CDR1 MDHEN, CDR2 SYDVKM. Trimming took 2 bases from V and 10 from J; bases not matched to a gene: 7. This CDR3 has 14 amino acids. CDR3 region: CASSLGGGAFSQYF. The DNA for the CDR3 is TGTGCCAGCAGTTTAGGCGGGGGGGCCTTCTCGCAGTATTTT. Drawing the rest from reference TRBV28 and TRBJ2-3, the complete variable domain is DVKVTQSSRYLVKRTGEKVFLECVQDMDHENMFWYRQDPGLGLRLIYFSYDVKMKEKGDIPEGYSVSREKKERFSLILESASTNQTSMYLCASSLGGGAFSQYFGPGTRLTVL.

By its share, this clone is medium-sized. The genes are TRBV6-8 and TRBJ2-7, with 7 bases matching TRBD1. Per germline, CDR1 MNHGY and CDR2 SAAAGT. The CDR3 spans 13 residues. V trimming: 6 bases; J trimming: 7 bases; junction bases outside the gene matches: 9. CDR3 amino acids: CASRVKGAGEQYF. The CDR3 DNA is TGTGCCAGCAGGGTTAAGGGGGCAGGGGAGCAGTACTTC.

The chain is built from TRBV29-1 and TRBJ2-3, with TRBD1 identical over 7 bases. This CDR3 region has 12 residues. Losses at the gene ends were 8 bases for V and 1 base for J; bases not matched to a gene: 3. Looked up from germline, CDR1 is SQVTM and CDR2 is ANQGSEA. The CDR3 loop is CSIGQGTDTQYF. CDR3 in DNA: TGCAGCATCGGACAGGGCACAGATACGCAGTATTTT.

Sample share makes this clone large. This chain joins TRBV6-8 and TRBJ2-7; the match to TRBD2 covers 9 bases. Germline trimming cut 4 bases from V and 5 bases from J; bases unmatched to any gene: 12. The CDR3 consists of 16 residues. CDR1 and CDR2 from the germline V gene are MNHGY and SAAAGT. CDR3 amino acids: CASSFSGLARPHEQYF. The CDR3 DNA follows: TGTGCCAGCAGTTTTTCGGGACTAGCAAGACCCCACGAGCAGTACTTC.

This rearrangement joins TRBV12-5 to TRBJ1-5, with 7 bases lining up with TRBD1. The germline V gene encodes CDR1 LGHNT and CDR2 FRNRAP. Trimming removed 5 bases from V and 1 base from J; junction bases left unmatched: 8. CDR3 length equals 16 residues. The CDR3 protein is CASGPDGQVSNQPQHF. CDR3 in DNA: TGTGCTAGTGGTCCAGACGGACAGGTGAGCAATCAGCCCCAGCATTTT.

Note on this clone: Germline is not matched at one junction end, which may reflect a read error. This chain connects TRBV28 to TRBJ1-3, with D unclear. Germline lookup yields CDR1 MDHEN and CDR2 SYDVKM. The CDR3 loop spans 16 amino acids. The CDR3 loop is CVSSSPGVASGNTIYF. The CDR3 DNA sequence: TGTGTCAGCAGTTCCCCCGGGGTCGCCTCTGGAAACACCATATATTTT.

This clone was found a few times. V usage is TRBV11-3 and J usage is TRBJ2-7; tentative D call: TRBD2 (6 bases). This CDR3 region has 15 residues. CDR1 SGHNT and CDR2 YENEEA come from the germline V gene. Trimming left V 1 base short and J 5 bases short, with 15 bases between. CDR3 sequence: CASSLGEWRANEQYF. The CDR3, as DNA: TGTGCCAGCAGCTTAGGGGAGTGGAGGGCTAACGAGCAGTACTTC.

This clone was seen a few times. The chain uses TRBV28 and TRBJ1-2; 7 bases line up with TRBD1. This CDR3 contains 13 residues. Trimming removed 6 bases from V and 5 bases from J; junction bases left unmatched: 6. Germline V gives CDR1 MDHEN, CDR2 SYDVKM. Here the CDR3 reads CASRPGGGYGYTF. For the CDR3, the DNA is TGTGCCAGCAGGCCAGGGGGGGGGTATGGCTACACCTTC.

A few counts support this clone. The genes are TRBV2 and TRBJ2-2; D is unresolved. CDR1 and CDR2 from the germline V gene are SNHLY and FYNNEI. This CDR3 has 14 amino acids. Deletions cut 3 bases from V and 1 base from J, with 6 bases between. This chain's CDR3 is CASSDPVNTGELFF. The CDR3 nucleotides are TGTGCCAGCAGTGATCCTGTGAACACCGGGGAGCTGTTTTTT.

The count of this clone is one. The chain employs TRBV29-1 and TRBJ1-2, with 7 nucleotides matching TRBD1. Trimming at V came to 4 bases and at J to 8 bases, leaving 7 bases not matched to a gene. The germline V gene has CDR1 SQVTM and CDR2 ANQGSEA. This CDR3 has 12 amino acids. The chain's CDR3 is CSVAEGAEGYTF. CDR3 coding DNA: TGCAGCGTTGCTGAGGGGGCGGAAGGCTACACCTTC. Combining the CDR3 with reference TRBV29-1 and TRBJ1-2 gives the whole variable domain SAVISQKPSRDICQRGTSLTIQCQVDSQVTMMFWYRQQPGQSLTLIATANQGSEATYESGFVIDKFPISRPNLTFSTLTVSNMSPEDSSIYLCSVAEGAEGYTFGSGTRLTVV.

This clone showed up just a few times. The rearrangement links TRBV11-3 to TRBJ2-3, with D uncertain. With 0 bases removed from V and 4 bases from J, the gap between germline ends came to 11 bases. The germline V gene encodes CDR1 SGHNT and CDR2 YENEEA. The CDR3 is 15 residues long. This CDR3 is CASSLDPSSADTQYF. The CDR3 bases are TGTGCCAGCAGCTTAGATCCCAGCAGCGCAGATACGCAGTATTTT.

The genes are TRBV19 and TRBJ2-2; D might be TRBD2 (5 bases). Per germline, CDR1 LNHDA and CDR2 SQIVND (reference sequence). V shed 7 bases and J shed 6 bases, with 27 bases lying between them. This CDR3 comprises 18 residues. In DNA form, the CDR3 reads TGTGCCAGTACCCTCCGGGTTTTGGGGATGGGAGTGTCCGGGGAGCTGTTTTTT. Translating it yields CASTLRVLGMGVSGELFF.

The V and J genes are TRBV9 and TRBJ1-5; D is unclear. The germline V and J ends were trimmed by 7 bases and 6 bases, with 11 bases remaining between them. CDR1 SGDLS and CDR2 YYNGEE come from the germline V gene. This CDR3 spans 12 amino acids. The CDR3 DNA is TGTGCCAGCGGGTTAGTGGGTCAGCCCCAGCATTTT. Its protein is CASGLVGQPQHF.

This clone has only a few counts. The junction shows a germline mismatch at one end, possibly a read error. The rearrangement joins TRBV11-3 to TRBJ1-5; 8 nucleotides align to TRBD1. This CDR3 has 17 residues. Germline V gene data show CDR1 as SGHNT and CDR2 as YENEEA. CDR3 sequence reads: CASSIDPGQASNQPQHF. As DNA, the CDR3 is TGTGCCAGCAGCATAGATCCGGGACAGGCAAGCAATCAGCCCCAGCATTTT.

The chain recombines TRBV15 with TRBJ1-4; D may be TRBD1 (6 bases). CDR1 is LNHNV and CDR2 is YYDKDF in the germline V gene (reference sequence). CDR3 length: 16 residues. The ends were cut back, 4 bases at V and 6 bases at J, with 18 bases in the middle. The CDR3 coding sequence is TGTGCCACCAGCAATCCAACTCAGGGGCTGGATGAAAAACTGTTTTTT. Protein: CATSNPTQGLDEKLFF.

V usage is TRBV10-1 and J usage is TRBJ2-3, with 9 bases matching TRBD2. This CDR3 spans 14 amino acids. V was clipped by 0 bases and J by 6 bases; unmatched bases: 1. Germline CDR1 and CDR2: WNHNN and SYGVQD (reference sequence). The chain's CDR3 is CASSESSGSDTQYF. The CDR3 region has the DNA TGCGCCAGCAGTGAGTCTAGCGGGAGTGATACGCAGTATTTT.

The chain couples TRBV5-1 to TRBJ2-2; perhaps TRBD1 as D (5 bases). The V gene lost 1 base and the J gene lost 6 bases, with 13 bases spanning the gap. The V gene's germline CDR1 is SGHRS and CDR2 YFSETQ. This CDR3 has 15 amino acids. The CDR3 sequence is CASSLSLSGSGELFF. CDR3 sequence (DNA): TGCGCCAGCAGCTTGTCCCTCTCAGGGTCCGGGGAGCTGTTTTTT.

A few counts support this clone. The chain combines TRBV11-3 with TRBJ2-7, with 7 bases fitting TRBD1. Germline CDR1 is SGHNT and CDR2 is YENEEA. This CDR3 region has 14 residues. Losses at the gene ends were 4 bases for V and 6 bases for J; bases not matched to a gene: 9. The CDR3 DNA is TGTGCCAGCAGCTCCGACAGGGCGTCCAGCGAGCAGTACTTC. Amino acid sequence: CASSSDRASSEQYF.

This clone was recorded a few times. This chain connects TRBV22-1 to TRBJ2-5; the listed D gene, TRBD1, was not tested against the DNA. TRBV22-1 is described as a pseudogene. CDR3 length: 14 amino acids. CDR3 in amino acids: CASSLGQPQETQYF. The CDR3 DNA reads TGTGCCAGCAGTTTAGGACAGCCCCAAGAGACCCAGTACTTC.

This clone turned up a few times. This sequence joins TRBV19 and TRBJ2-2, with unresolved D. The V and J ends lost 7 bases and 5 bases respectively, with 8 bases between them. The CDR3 spans 12 residues. Germline V gives CDR1 LNHDA, CDR2 SQIVND (reference sequence). The CDR3 sequence: CASKQRTGELFF. CDR3 nucleotide sequence: TGTGCCAGTAAACAGAGGACCGGGGAGCTGTTTTTT.